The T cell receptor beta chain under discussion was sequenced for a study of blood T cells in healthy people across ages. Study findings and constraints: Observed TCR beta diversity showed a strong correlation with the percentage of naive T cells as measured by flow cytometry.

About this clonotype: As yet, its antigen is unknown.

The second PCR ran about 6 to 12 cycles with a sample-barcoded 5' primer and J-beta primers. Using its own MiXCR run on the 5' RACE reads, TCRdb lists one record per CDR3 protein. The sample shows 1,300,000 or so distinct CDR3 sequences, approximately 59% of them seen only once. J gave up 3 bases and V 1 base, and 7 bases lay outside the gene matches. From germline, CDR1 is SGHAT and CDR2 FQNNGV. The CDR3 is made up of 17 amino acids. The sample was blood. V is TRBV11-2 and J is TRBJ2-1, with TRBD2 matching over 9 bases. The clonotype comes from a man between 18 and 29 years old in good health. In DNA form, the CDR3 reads TGTGCCAGCAGCTTAGGCCTAGCGGGGATAATCTACAATGAGCAGTTCTTC. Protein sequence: CASSLGLAGIIYNEQFF.